This T cell receptor (beta chain) was sequenced during a study of CD8 T cells in Susac syndrome. It was with random hexamers that roughly 0.5 to 1 ug RNA was reverse transcribed. TCRdb independently ran MiXCR on the immunoSEQ multiplex PCR reads; one entry per CDR3 protein. Among around 140,000 distinct CDR3 sequences listed, less than 95% were seen once. The authors carried out high-throughput sequencing of TCR beta. They applied it to CD8+ and CD4+ T cells obtained from blood. V dropped 5 bases and J dropped 1 base, with 5 bases sitting between them. Germline lookup yields CDR1 DFQATT and CDR2 SNEGSKA (reference sequence). The CDR3 covers 11 residues.

This chain links TRBV20-1 with TRBJ2-5, with D uncertain. The sequenced sample was CD4+ T cells from PBMCs. The TCR sequence derives from a human donor in good health. This chain's CDR3 is CSALSQETQYF. The CDR3 nucleotides read TGCAGTGCTCTTAGCCAAGAGACCCAGTACTTC.